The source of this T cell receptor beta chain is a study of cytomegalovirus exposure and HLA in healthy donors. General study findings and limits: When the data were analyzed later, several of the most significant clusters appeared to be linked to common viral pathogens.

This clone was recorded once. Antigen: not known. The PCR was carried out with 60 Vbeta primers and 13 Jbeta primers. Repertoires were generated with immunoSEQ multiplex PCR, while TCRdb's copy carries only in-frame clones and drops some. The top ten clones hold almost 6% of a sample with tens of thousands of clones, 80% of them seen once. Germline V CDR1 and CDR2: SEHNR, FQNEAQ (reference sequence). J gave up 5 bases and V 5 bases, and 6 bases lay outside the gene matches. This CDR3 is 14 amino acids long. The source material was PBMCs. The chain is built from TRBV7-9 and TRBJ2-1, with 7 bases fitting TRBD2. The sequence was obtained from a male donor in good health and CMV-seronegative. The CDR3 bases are TGTGCCAGCAGCCCCGGGCTAGCGGACAATGAGCAGTTCTTC. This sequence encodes CASSPGLADNEQFF.